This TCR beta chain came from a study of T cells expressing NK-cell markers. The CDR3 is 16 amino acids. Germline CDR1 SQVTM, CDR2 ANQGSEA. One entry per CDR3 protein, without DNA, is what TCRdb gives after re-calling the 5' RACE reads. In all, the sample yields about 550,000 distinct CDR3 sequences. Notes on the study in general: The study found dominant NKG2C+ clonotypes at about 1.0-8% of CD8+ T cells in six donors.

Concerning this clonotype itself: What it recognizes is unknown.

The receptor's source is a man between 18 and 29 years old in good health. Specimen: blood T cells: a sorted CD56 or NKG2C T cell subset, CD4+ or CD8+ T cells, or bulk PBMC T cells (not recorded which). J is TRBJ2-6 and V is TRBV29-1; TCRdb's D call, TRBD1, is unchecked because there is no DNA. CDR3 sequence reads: CSVGDSSYSGANVLTF.